This paragraph reports one TCR beta chain. No cognate antigen has been identified for it. No much larger clone exists at a distance of one base, and base qualities are not known. Ends trimmed: V by 4 bases, J by 7 bases; bases unmatched to a gene: 9. Looking up the germline V gene yields CDR1 SNHLY and CDR2 FYNNEI. Measured from the cysteine to the phenylalanine, the CDR3 is 15 residues long. This entry keeps only the CDR3 DNA: 45 bases, framed from base 1. The sample originates from a study of control samples from healthy donors and cancer patients (dated by TCRdb to the early 2020s). The library was prepared using the immunoSEQ multiplex PCR assay. TCRdb provides this immuneACCESS table in a form limited to in-frame rearrangements. Some clones are lacking; in checked studies, under half of them reflect an unresolved V gene, and why the rest are absent is not known. The sample contains 70,000 to 85,000 clones, 91% of them found a single time. The biggest ten clones account for around 17% of the sample.

The chain is assembled from TRBV2 and TRBJ1-5; TRBD1 agrees with 8 junctional bases. Material for sequencing was blood. This sequence was found in a man aged 45-65 years in good health. At the DNA level, the sequence is TGTGCCAGCAGTGGGGACCAGGGGGCAGGACAGCCCCAGCATTTT. It encodes CASSGDQGAGQPQHF.